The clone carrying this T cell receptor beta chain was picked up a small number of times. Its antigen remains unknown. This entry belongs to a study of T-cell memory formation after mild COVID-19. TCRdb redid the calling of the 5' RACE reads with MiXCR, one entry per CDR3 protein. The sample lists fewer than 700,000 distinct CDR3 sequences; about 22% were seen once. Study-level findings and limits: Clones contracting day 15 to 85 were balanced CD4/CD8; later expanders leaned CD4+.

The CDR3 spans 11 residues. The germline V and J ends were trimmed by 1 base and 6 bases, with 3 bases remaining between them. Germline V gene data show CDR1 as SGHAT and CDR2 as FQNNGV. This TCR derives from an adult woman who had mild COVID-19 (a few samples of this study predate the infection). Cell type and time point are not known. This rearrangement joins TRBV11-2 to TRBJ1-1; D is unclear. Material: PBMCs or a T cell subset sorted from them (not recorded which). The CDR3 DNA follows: TGTGCCAGCAGCTTAGTCTCTGAAGCTTTCTTT. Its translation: CASSLVSEAFF.